The 24 T cell receptor beta chains in this list originate from one sample, sequenced in a study of patients and donors after allogeneic stem cell transplantation. TCRdb independently ran MiXCR on the RT-PCR reads; one entry per CDR3 protein. The sample includes over 400,000 distinct CDR3 sequences, 16% of them seen just once. Sequenced: blood, either unsorted or a sorted T cell fraction (not recorded which). These receptors all come from a human donor who was either an allogeneic HSCT recipient or a stem cell or donor lymphocyte infusion donor (not recorded which). It is not recorded whose cells these are; they may come from a transplant donor.

The chain employs TRBV5-6 and TRBJ1-3, with unresolved D. The V gene lost 0 bases and the J gene lost 4 bases, with 14 bases spanning the gap. The CDR3 contains 16 residues. Germline V gives CDR1 SGHDT, CDR2 YYEEEE. In DNA form, the CDR3 reads TGTGCCAGCAGCTTGGGACGGCGAAGTAAAGGAAACACCATATATTTT. Its protein product is CASSLGRRSKGNTIYF.

The chain links TRBV4-1 to TRBJ2-7; 7 bases fit TRBD1. This CDR3 is 15 amino acids long. From germline, CDR1 is MGHRA and CDR2 YSYEKL. The ends lost 4 bases at V and 2 bases at J; junction bases unmatched: 8. The CDR3 loop reads CASSPGRQGTYEQYF. The CDR3 region has the DNA TGCGCCAGCAGCCCGGGCCGACAGGGTACCTACGAGCAGTACTTC.

This clonotype has a handful of counts. V is TRBV7-9 and J is TRBJ2-7; D unresolved. From germline, CDR1 is SEHNR and CDR2 FQNEAQ (reference sequence). Trimming took 1 base from V and 3 from J, leaving 13 bases between them. The CDR3 spans 15 residues. CDR3 DNA: TGTGCCAGCAGCTTAGTTTCTGAGCTCCGCTACGAGCAGTACTTC. Translation: CASSLVSELRYEQYF.

This chain uses TRBV6-5 with TRBJ1-1; possible D gene TRBD1, 6 bases. Germline V lookup: CDR1 MNHEY, CDR2 SVGAGI. CDR3 size: 15 residues. Trimming pared 2 bases from V and 6 bases from J, leaving 16 bases between. CDR3: CASSYRGGQGAEAFF. The CDR3 nucleotides read TGTGCCAGCAGTTACAGGGGGGGACAAGGGGCTGAAGCTTTCTTT.

The table lists this clonotype with a few counts. The V and J genes are TRBV9 and TRBJ1-3; D possibly corresponds to TRBD1 (5 bases). Trimming shortened V by 4 bases and J by 4 bases, and 15 bases separated the two germline ends. This CDR3 has 15 residues. Germline V gene lookup returns CDR1 SGDLS and CDR2 YYNGEE. The CDR3 is CASSPRDGWGNTIYF. In DNA, the CDR3 is TGTGCCAGCAGCCCCAGGGACGGCTGGGGAAACACCATATATTTT.

V usage is TRBV24-1 and J usage is TRBJ2-2; the D gene is possibly TRBD1 (6 bases). The V end lost 10 bases, the J end lost 1 base, and 15 bases lay between the germline ends. Per the germline V gene, CDR1 is KGHDR and CDR2 is SFDVKD. The CDR3 sequence is 15 residues long. The CDR3 reads CATKPAQGNTGELFF. The DNA of the CDR3 is TGTGCCACGAAACCGGCACAGGGGAACACCGGGGAGCTGTTTTTT.

In this sample, this clonotype turned up a few times. The CDR3 loop is CASSQGQGAAAFF. Here the CDR3 DNA reads TGTGCCAGCAGCCAAGGACAGGGGGCAGCAGCTTTCTTT. The rearrangement links TRBV3-1 to TRBJ1-1, with TRBD1 matching 10 bases. In germline, CDR1 is LGHDT, CDR2 YNNKEL (reference sequence). Unmatched junction bases numbered 3, after V lost 1 base and J lost 10 bases. CDR3 length: 13 amino acids.

V usage is TRBV5-1 and J usage is TRBJ2-3; 8 bases agree with TRBD1. The CDR3 has 14 residues. Germline loops: CDR1 SGHRS, CDR2 YFSETQ. V shed 4 bases and J 5 bases; nucleotides not matched to a gene: 6. Here the CDR3 reads CASSGGQAVDTQYF. CDR3 nucleotides: TGCGCCAGCAGCGGGGGACAGGCCGTAGATACGCAGTATTTT.

A note on this clonotype: A clone one base away is much larger, so this may be a read error. The chain joins TRBV12-3 or TRBV12-4 to TRBJ1-4, with 7 bases lining up with TRBD1. There are 15 residues in the CDR3. Here the CDR3 DNA reads TGTGCCAGCAGGTGGCTCACAGGGGTGGATGAAAATCTGTTTTTT. Protein: CASRWLTGVDENLFF.

The rearrangement joins TRBV6-1 to TRBJ2-4; D gene uncertain. V was clipped by 10 bases and J by 0 bases, with 10 bases between them. The CDR3 extends over 13 amino acids. Per the germline V gene, CDR1 is MNHNS and CDR2 is SASEGT. CDR3 sequence: CATAEIAKNIQYF. The DNA of the CDR3 is TGTGCCACGGCAGAAATAGCCAAAAACATTCAGTACTTC.

The gene calls are TRBV5-6 and TRBJ2-7; the D gene is possibly TRBD2 (6 bases). V shed 0 bases and J shed 2 bases, with 12 bases lying between them. The CDR3 is 15 amino acids. The germline CDR1 and CDR2 sequences are SGHDT and YYEEEE. The CDR3 is CASSLAATGAYEQYF. Here the CDR3 DNA reads TGTGCCAGCAGCTTGGCGGCGACGGGAGCCTACGAGCAGTACTTC.

The chain employs TRBV20-1 and TRBJ2-1; D is possibly TRBD2 (5 bases). Germline-derived CDR1 and CDR2 are DFQATT and SNEGSKA (reference sequence). The length of the CDR3 is 12 residues. The V gene lost 6 bases and the J gene lost 8 bases, with 14 bases spanning the gap. CDR3 sequence: CSASEGVYEQFF. CDR3 DNA: TGCAGTGCAAGCGAGGGAGTATATGAGCAGTTCTTC.

The chain is built from TRBV13 and TRBJ1-2, with D maybe TRBD1 (6 bases). From germline, CDR1 is PRHDT and CDR2 FYEKMQ (reference sequence). V was cut by 5 bases and J by 4 bases, with 26 bases left in between. This CDR3 region has 18 residues. This chain's CDR3 is CASSPLGRTGHLGYGYTF. CDR3 nucleotide sequence: TGTGCCAGCAGCCCCCTAGGTCGCACGGGACATCTAGGCTATGGCTACACCTTC.

The genes are TRBV4-3 and TRBJ1-2; the D is unclear. The V gene lost 1 base and the J gene lost 1 base, with 1 base spanning the gap. The CDR3 runs 12 residues. The V gene's germline CDR1 is LGHNA and CDR2 YSLEER. This chain's CDR3 is CASSQVNYGYTF. CDR3 sequence (DNA): TGCGCCAGCAGCCAAGTTAACTATGGCTACACCTTC.

The V and J genes are TRBV7-8 and TRBJ2-7; D is unclear. Germline V gene lookup returns CDR1 SGHVS and CDR2 FQNEAQ. V lost 0 bases and J lost 0, with 9 bases in between. This CDR3 has 15 amino acids. The CDR3 nucleotides read TGTGCCAGCAGCTTAGCTAGGGTTAGCTCCTACGAGCAGTACTTC. This encodes CASSLARVSSYEQYF.

This sequence joins TRBV5-1 and TRBJ2-7; D remains ambiguous. CDR3 length: 15 amino acids. Per germline, CDR1 SGHRS and CDR2 YFSETQ. Trimming removed 0 bases at V and 5 bases at J, with 15 bases between. CDR3 nucleotides: TGCGCCAGCAGCTTGGAGGGTGGACCCCCCCACGAGCAGTACTTC. It is translated as CASSLEGGPPHEQYF. Complete variable domain (other parts from reference TRBV5-1 and TRBJ2-7): KAGVTQTPRYLIKTRGQQVTLSCSPISGHRSVSWYQQTPGQGLQFLFEYFSETQRNKGNFPGRFSGRQFSNSRSEMNVSTLELGDSALYLCASSLEGGPPHEQYFGPGTRLTVT.

This chain uses TRBV20-1 with TRBJ2-3; 8 bases fit TRBD1. Per germline, CDR1 DFQATT and CDR2 SNEGSKA (reference sequence). The ends lost 3 bases at V and 2 bases at J; junction bases unmatched: 7. The CDR3 sequence is 15 residues long. In DNA form, the CDR3 reads TGCAGTGCTAGTTTCCAGGGACAGGCCACAGATACGCAGTATTTT. Encoded protein: CSASFQGQATDTQYF.

The chain links TRBV7-8 to TRBJ2-2, with D possibly TRBD1 on 6 matching bases. Germline V gene data show CDR1 as SGHVS and CDR2 as FQNEAQ. There are 18 residues in the CDR3. The V end lost 0 bases, the J end lost 4 bases, and 18 bases lay between the germline ends. CDR3 sequence reads: CASSLASRRGHSTGELFF. The CDR3 DNA reads as TGTGCCAGCAGCTTAGCTTCCCGCAGGGGCCATAGCACCGGGGAGCTGTTTTTT.

This clonotype has more than one count but fewer than ten. The J gene is TRBJ2-2, the V gene TRBV7-2, with D unclear. CDR1 is SGHTA and CDR2 is FQGNSA in the germline V gene. V was trimmed by 5 bases and J by 6 bases, leaving 13 bases between them. This CDR3 has 14 amino acids. CDR3 coding DNA: TGTGCCAGCAGCGCCCGACCCTCCCCCGGGGAGCTGTTTTTT. This gives the protein CASSARPSPGELFF.

Ten or more counts support this clonotype. The V and J genes are TRBV5-1 and TRBJ2-7, with 9 positions matching TRBD1. The CDR3 has 16 amino acids. Germline V lookup: CDR1 SGHRS, CDR2 YFSETQ. With 0 bases clipped from V and 1 base from J, the junction kept 5 bases outside the gene matches. CDR3 coding DNA: TGCGCCAGCAGCTTGGCCCCTGGACAGGGGTCCTACGAGCAGTACTTC. Translating it yields CASSLAPGQGSYEQYF.

The chain has TRBV4-1 and TRBJ2-3, with 8 bases aligning to TRBD1. The CDR3 runs 15 residues. After removal of 4 bases from V and 2 bases from J, the junction contained 5 bases not matched to a gene. Germline CDR1 reads MGHRA; CDR2 reads YSYEKL. CDR3 DNA: TGCGCCAGCAGCCCCCGGGACAGGTCCACAGATACGCAGTATTTT. This codes for CASSPRDRSTDTQYF.

This clonotype appeared a few times. V is TRBV29-1 and J is TRBJ1-1, with D maybe TRBD1 (5 bases). This CDR3 is 13 amino acids long. Trimming cost V 4 bases and J 6 bases, with 15 bases left between them. The germline gives CDR1 SQVTM, CDR2 ANQGSEA. The CDR3 reads CSVAAGLNSEAFF. CDR3 bases: TGCAGCGTTGCAGCAGGGCTAAACTCTGAAGCTTTCTTT.

The V and J genes are TRBV12-3 or TRBV12-4 and TRBJ1-2; possibly TRBD1 for D (6 bases). V was pared by 7 bases and J by 0 bases, with 21 bases between. The length of the CDR3 is 17 residues. The CDR3 region is CASNLGTRELANYGYTF. The CDR3 nucleotides read TGTGCCAGCAACCTCGGGACACGCGAGTTAGCTAACTATGGCTACACCTTC.

The chain recombines TRBV12-3 or TRBV12-4 with TRBJ2-1, with a possible D match to TRBD2 (6 bases). V lost 4 bases to trimming and J lost 14 bases, with 12 bases between them. The CDR3 is 11 residues long. The chain's CDR3 is CASSSGDWEFF. CDR3 bases: TGTGCCAGCAGTTCGGGAGATTGGGAGTTCTTC.